The source of this TCR beta chain is a study of blood T cell repertoires in COVID-19. Study summary: Both acute and convalescent COVID-19 samples were obtained from the United States, Italy and Spain. PBMCs, B-cell-depleted T cells, or T cells provided the cDNA or gDNA that made up the material.

The germline V gene has CDR1 SEHNR and CDR2 FQNEAQ (reference sequence). V was pared by 1 base and J by 1 base, with 10 bases between. The CDR3 loop spans 15 amino acids. Authors' data handling: Amplifying reference gene primers gave estimates of nucleated cell counts. Profiled with immunoSEQ multiplex PCR; TCRdb holds only in-frame clones, not every one. The DNA was the basis for D and trimming; V, J and clone size are from that table. The data show more than 70,000 clones, approximately 89% seen once. This clonotype was sampled from a man aged 50-60 years with active COVID-19. The gene calls are TRBV7-9 and TRBJ2-5, with D possibly being TRBD2 (6 bases). The sequenced sample was peripheral blood. CDR3 in DNA: TGTGCCAGCAGCTTAGGAAGCGGGCTCCAAGAGACCCAGTACTTC. This codes for CASSLGSGLQETQYF.